Listed here are 24 T cell receptor delta chains from one sample, sequenced in a study of Vδ1+ human thymocytes (dated by TCRdb to the late 2010s). The instrument given in TCRdb is Illumina MiSeq. RNA extraction was performed with the RNeasy mini kit, and reverse transcription was done with Superscript III. CDR3 amplicons were produced by multiplex PCR using pooled V-gene forward primers and a constant-region reverse primer with Illumina adaptor overhangs. With CATT, TCRdb called clones again from the public reads; duplicate DNA rows were later joined. The sample table contains about 58,000 delta-chain clones; only one count was recorded for approximately 15% of them. In total, the top ten clones hold 0.39% of the sample. Points the paper makes about the study in general: In contrast to oligoclonal peripheral blood repertoires, thymic TRG and TRD repertoires appeared to be highly polyclonal with Gaussian CDR3 length distributions.

The antigens for these receptors are not known. The sequenced sample was Vdelta1+ gamma-delta thymocytes from the thymus. The cell subset or site label, as the study defines it: FACS-sorted CD3+ TCRalphabeta- TCRVdelta1+ TCRVdelta2- thymocytes. Receptors were obtained from a girl less than two years old who had congenital heart surgery.

This clone was observed a few times. The chain recombines TRDV1 with TRDJ1; D is perhaps TRDD3 (6 bases). CDR1 is TSWWSYY and CDR2 is QGS in the germline V gene. CDR3 length equals 22 residues. Deletions cut 3 bases from V and 8 bases from J, with 40 bases between. The CDR3 region has the DNA TGTGCTCTTGGGGACGGCGATGGGGGCCTGGTGGGCGAGAGAAAAAACATTTTGAAACTCATCTTT. Its translation is CALGDGDGGLVGERKNILKLIF.

This clone came up a few times. The chain couples TRDV1 to TRDJ1; D is perhaps TRDD3 (6 bases). CDR3 length: 19 amino acids. V was pared by 4 bases and J by 3 bases, with 27 bases between. Germline CDR1 TSWWSYY, CDR2 QGS. Here the CDR3 reads CALGGLPIPALRYADKLIF. In DNA, the CDR3 is TGTGCTCTTGGGGGACTTCCAATTCCTGCCTTACGATACGCCGATAAACTCATCTTT.

This clone was seen a few times. This chain uses TRDV1 with TRDJ1, with TRDD3 identical over 9 bases. The ends lost 0 bases at V and 3 bases at J; junction bases unmatched: 20. The CDR3 totals 21 residues. Germline values: CDR1 TSWWSYY, CDR2 QGS. As DNA, the CDR3 is TGTGCTCTTGGGGAACTAGAGGCTCGGTACTGGGGGAACTCAAGGGCCGATAAACTCATCTTT. It yields the protein CALGELEARYWGNSRADKLIF.

The chain has TRDV1 and TRDJ1, with 7 nucleotides matching TRDD3. CDR1 TSWWSYY and CDR2 QGS come from the germline V gene. With 0 bases clipped from V and 3 bases from J, the junction kept 28 bases outside the gene matches. CDR3 length: 23 residues. The CDR3 sequence: CALGELRTYIFWGPPQGADKLIF. The CDR3 DNA reads TGTGCTCTTGGGGAACTAAGGACCTACATCTTCTGGGGGCCCCCGCAGGGAGCCGATAAACTCATCTTT.

The J gene is TRDJ1, the V gene TRDV1, with D unclear. This CDR3 spans 14 amino acids. V was cut by 1 base and J by 10 bases, with 16 bases left in between. Germline CDR1 is TSWWSYY and CDR2 is QGS. The CDR3 coding sequence is TGTGCTCTTGGGGAACCCTATTTGTCTGTGGGACTCATCTTT. It encodes CALGEPYLSVGLIF.

In its sample, this clone was seen a few times. The genes are TRDV1 and TRDJ1; 8 bases are shared with TRDD3. Germline V gene lookup returns CDR1 TSWWSYY and CDR2 QGS. Unmatched junction bases numbered 19, after V lost 4 bases and J lost 0 bases. The CDR3 spans 20 residues. The CDR3 sequence is CALGVAFRWTGGLNTDKLIF. Written as DNA, the CDR3 is TGTGCTCTTGGGGTGGCCTTCCGGTGGACTGGGGGGCTAAACACCGATAAACTCATCTTT.

This chain uses TRDV1 with TRDJ1, with D uncertain. The CDR3 has 16 residues. Trimming pared 1 base from V and 8 bases from J, leaving 20 bases between. Looked up from germline, CDR1 is TSWWSYY and CDR2 is QGS. CDR3 amino acids: CALGEPHRRLVLKLIF. CDR3 DNA sequence: TGTGCTCTTGGGGAACCCCACCGGAGGTTGGTTCTAAAACTCATCTTT.

This chain joins TRDV1 and TRDJ1, with TRDD3 matching over 11 bases. There are 21 residues in the CDR3. The germline V gene has CDR1 TSWWSYY and CDR2 QGS. J was trimmed by 3 bases and V by 1 base; bases with no gene match: 19. In DNA, the CDR3 is TGTGCTCTTGGGGAACCCCTTCCTAAAGGGTCTGGGGGATACAGTCCCGATAAACTCATCTTT. Its protein product is CALGEPLPKGSGGYSPDKLIF.

By share, this clone counts as medium-sized (0.01 to 0.1%). Distinct nucleotide sequences in the sample also encode this CDR3. The rearrangement links TRDV2 to TRDJ1; TRDD3 matches at 11 bases. Germline V gene data show CDR1 as GEAIGNYY and CDR2 as EKD. The CDR3 contains 18 residues. The V gene end was trimmed by 2 bases and the J gene end by 0 bases; junction bases not matched to a gene: 10. As DNA, the CDR3 is TGTGCCTGTGACAAGGACTGGGGGATATTTTCGTACACCGATAAACTCATCTTT. Encoded protein: CACDKDWGIFSYTDKLIF.

This chain joins TRDV1 and TRDJ1, with D unclear. This CDR3 spans 13 amino acids. Germline V gives CDR1 TSWWSYY, CDR2 QGS. Trimming shortened V by 6 bases and J by 2 bases, and 10 bases separated the two germline ends. The CDR3 loop reads CALGSTWTDKLIF. CDR3 DNA sequence: TGTGCTCTTGGATCTACTTGGACCGATAAACTCATCTTT.

J is TRDJ1 and V is TRDV1; 13 bases map to TRDD3. V lost 0 bases to trimming and J lost 0 bases; unmatched junction nucleotides: 16. Per germline, CDR1 TSWWSYY and CDR2 QGS. The CDR3 runs to 22 residues. The CDR3 loop is CALGELPTRTGGYGAYTDKLIF. The CDR3 DNA reads TGTGCTCTTGGGGAACTTCCTACGCGTACTGGGGGATACGGGGCGTACACCGATAAACTCATCTTT.

This clone was counted between two and nine times. The V gene is TRDV1, the J gene TRDJ1, with TRDD3 matching 9 bases. The ends lost 2 bases at V and 0 bases at J; junction bases unmatched: 13. The CDR3 extends over 19 amino acids. CDR1 TSWWSYY and CDR2 QGS come from the germline V gene. DNA for the CDR3: TGTGCTCTTGGGGAAATTGATCCGCTGGGGGATTCTTACACCGATAAACTCATCTTT. Residues: CALGEIDPLGDSYTDKLIF.

This clone was seen a handful of times. The genes are TRDV1 and TRDJ1, with TRDD3 identical over 12 bases. V gave up 0 bases and J gave up 0 bases; unmatched junction bases: 17. The CDR3 extends over 22 amino acids. The germline V gene has CDR1 TSWWSYY and CDR2 QGS. CDR3 residues: CALGELSRTGGYRLLYTDKLIF. In nucleotides, the CDR3 is TGTGCTCTTGGGGAACTCTCCCGTACTGGGGGATACCGACTACTCTACACCGATAAACTCATCTTT.

This clone has only a few counts. It is unclear where the CDR3 begins or ends on the DNA, so no DNA is shown, and the CDR3 is as TCRdb lists it. The chain joins TRAV29/DV5 to TRDJ1. Germline-derived CDR1 and CDR2 are NSMFDY and ISSIKDK. With termini counted, the CDR3 has 23 amino acids. CDR3 residues: CSVLLCSKFCLREPIPYTDKLIF.

Note on this clone: It may be a read error: a sequence one base away is much more abundant. The sample carries other DNA sequences with the same CDR3. The rearrangement links TRDV2 to TRDJ1; D is ambiguous. The length of the CDR3 is 14 residues. The germline V gene has CDR1 GEAIGNYY and CDR2 EKD. The CDR3 DNA reads TGTGCCTGTGACCCAGAAACGTACACAGATAAACTCATCTTT. It encodes CACDPETYTDKLIF.

A few counts support this clone. The chain recombines TRDV3 with TRDJ1; weak D call: TRDD2 (5 bases). The CDR3 runs to 12 residues. V lost 5 bases and J lost 0, with 10 bases in between. CDR1 is TVYSNPD and CDR2 is GDNSRS in the germline V gene (reference sequence). The CDR3: CARPTYTDKLIF. Written as DNA, the CDR3 is TGTGCCCGACCTACCTACACCGATAAACTCATCTTT.

This clone was counted a few times. This chain joins TRDV3 and TRDJ3; 12 bases are a match to TRDD3. With V trimmed by 2 bases and J by 0 bases, 20 bases remained unmatched. The CDR3 totals 23 residues. Germline CDR1 reads TVYSNPD; CDR2 reads GDNSRS (reference sequence). CDR3 amino acids: CAFRAISHWGIPFSSWDTRQMFF. For the CDR3, the DNA is TGTGCCTTTCGCGCTATTTCCCACTGGGGGATACCCTTTAGCTCCTGGGACACCCGACAGATGTTTTTC.

The chain employs TRDV1 and TRDJ1, with 12 bases fitting TRDD3. The CDR3 has 25 residues. V dropped 0 bases and J dropped 6; count of bases not matched to a gene: 32. CDR1 TSWWSYY and CDR2 QGS come from the germline V gene. The CDR3 loop is CALGELISRLQALPYWGIPHNKLIF. The DNA of the CDR3 is TGTGCTCTTGGGGAACTTATTTCTCGCCTTCAAGCTCTTCCCTACTGGGGGATACCCCATAATAAACTCATCTTT.

This clone showed up just a few times. Sequence at one end of the junction differs from germline and may be a read error. Other DNA sequences within the sample encode an identical CDR3. The chain links TRDV1 to TRDJ1; 9 nucleotides align to TRDD3. Per germline, CDR1 TSWWSYY and CDR2 QGS. The CDR3 runs 25 residues. CDR3 in amino acids: CALGELPGPALSGGSSSRYTDKLIF. As DNA, the CDR3 is TGCGCTCTTGGGGAACTCCCTGGCCCTGCCCTATCTGGGGGATCATCCTCCAGGTACACCGATAAACTCATCTTT.

A note on this clone: Other DNA sequences in this specimen translate into the identical CDR3. The chain uses TRDV1 and TRDJ1; no clear D gene. Trimming took 9 bases from V and 0 from J, leaving 20 bases between them. Looked up from germline, CDR1 is TSWWSYY and CDR2 is QGS. The CDR3 loop spans 16 amino acids. The CDR3 DNA follows: TGTGCTCTGGCCTCGGTACTCGACAAGTACACCGATAAACTCATCTTT. Translating gives CALASVLDKYTDKLIF.

This chain connects TRDV1 to TRDJ1; perhaps TRDD3 as D (6 bases). The CDR3 length is 16 residues. Germline V gives CDR1 TSWWSYY, CDR2 QGS. The V end was cut by 0 bases, the J end by 0 bases, with 11 bases between. The CDR3, as DNA: TGTGCTCTTGGGGAACTCAGCTGGGGCAACACCGATAAACTCATCTTT. Translated: CALGELSWGNTDKLIF.

This chain connects TRDV1 to TRDJ1, with 7 nucleotides matching TRDD3. Germline CDR1 and CDR2: TSWWSYY and QGS. Trimming at V came to 0 bases and at J to 3 bases, leaving 25 bases not matched to a gene. This CDR3 is 22 amino acids long. The CDR3 DNA is TGTGCTCTTGGGGAACTAGTCCACGTGGGTGCTGGGGGGACGGGTTTCTCCGATAAACTCATCTTT. As protein: CALGELVHVGAGGTGFSDKLIF.

The chain uses TRDV1 and TRDJ1; TRDD3 matches at 7 bases. Germline trimming cut 5 bases from V and 0 bases from J; bases unmatched to any gene: 15. Germline V lookup: CDR1 TSWWSYY, CDR2 QGS. CDR3 length equals 18 residues. CDR3 sequence: CALGLSYWGPQYTDKLIF. The CDR3, as DNA: TGTGCTCTTGGGTTGAGCTACTGGGGTCCTCAGTACACCGATAAACTCATCTTT.

This clone has just a few counts. This chain joins TRDV1 and TRDJ1; maybe TRDD2 (6 bases). The CDR3 runs to 19 residues. Between the trimmed V and J ends, which lost 3 bases and 3 bases, there was a span of 26 bases. Germline V gives CDR1 TSWWSYY, CDR2 QGS. The CDR3 coding sequence is TGTGCTCTTGGGGACTCACCCTTCTCCTACGATATTGTGCCCGATAAACTCATCTTT. This sequence encodes CALGDSPFSYDIVPDKLIF.